Presented here are 17 T cell receptor beta chains from one specimen sequenced in a study of blood T cells in healthy people across ages. A second PCR, run for roughly 7 to 11 cycles, used a sample-barcoded 5' primer plus a J-beta primer mix. TCRdb fed the 5' RACE reads into MiXCR, producing one record per CDR3 protein. The table has about 290,000 distinct CDR3 sequences, 25% to 30% seen once; the top ten hold 29%. Sequenced input: blood. The origin of the receptors is a woman in her 70s in good health.

This clonotype was counted at least ten times. The CDR3 sequence: CASSYDSGRGLREKLFF. DNA of the CDR3: TGTGCCAGCAGTTACGATTCGGGCAGGGGGCTCAGGGAAAAACTGTTTTTT. The chain uses TRBV6-5 and TRBJ1-4, with 8 bases fitting TRBD1. V lost 2 bases to trimming and J lost 8 bases; unmatched junction nucleotides: 13. CDR1 and CDR2 from the germline V gene are MNHEY and SVGAGI. The CDR3 spans 17 residues.

The chain joins TRBV20-1 to TRBJ2-6; D call uncertain. V was clipped by 6 bases and J by 0 bases, with 6 bases between them. Germline V gene sequence: CDR1 DFQATT, CDR2 SNEGSKA (reference sequence). The CDR3 has 13 amino acids. The CDR3 region is CSASSSGANVLTF. The CDR3 DNA reads TGCAGTGCGAGTAGCTCTGGGGCCAACGTCCTGACTTTC.

V and J are TRBV11-2 and TRBJ2-3; 8 bases line up with TRBD2. With 1 base clipped from V and 2 bases from J, the junction kept 20 bases outside the gene matches. The CDR3 consists of 21 residues. Looked up from germline, CDR1 is SGHAT and CDR2 is FQNNGV. The CDR3 here is CASSLVPRTSRRQTYTDTQYF. In nucleotides, the CDR3 is TGTGCCAGCAGCTTAGTCCCCAGGACTAGCAGAAGACAGACATACACAGATACGCAGTATTTT.

The V gene is TRBV2, the J gene TRBJ2-1; weak D call: TRBD2 (5 bases). V dropped 6 bases and J dropped 11 bases, with 17 bases sitting between them. The CDR3 consists of 13 residues. Germline V gene lookup returns CDR1 SNHLY and CDR2 FYNNEI. DNA of the CDR3: TGTGCCAGCAGGCCCACTAGATCGGAGAAGCAGTTCTTC. Translating gives CASRPTRSEKQFF.

The chain is built from TRBV7-2 and TRBJ2-5; D ambiguous. The CDR3 contains 13 residues. Germline loops: CDR1 SGHTA, CDR2 FQGNSA. V lost 3 bases to trimming and J lost 1 base, with 6 bases between them. The CDR3 loop is CASSLSSQETQYF. CDR3 bases: TGTGCCAGCAGCTTGTCGTCCCAAGAGACCCAGTACTTC. The variable domain in full, with the rest retrieved from reference TRBV7-2 and TRBJ2-5, is GAGVSQSPSNKVTEKGKDVELRCDPISGHTALYWYRQSLGQGLEFLIYFQGNSAPDKSGLPSDRFSAERTGGSVSTLTIQRTQQEDSAVYLCASSLSSQETQYFGPGTRLLVL.

This clonotype has a handful of counts. V and J are TRBV7-2 and TRBJ2-5; 7 bases fit TRBD2. Germline assignment: CDR1 SGHTA and CDR2 FQGNSA. This CDR3 region has 15 residues. J lost 5 bases, V lost 1 base, and 7 bases had no gene match. CDR3 sequence (DNA): TGTGCCAGCAGCTTAGAGGCGGGAGTATGGGAGACCCAGTACTTC. Encoded protein: CASSLEAGVWETQYF. The full variable domain, rest sourced from reference TRBV7-2 and TRBJ2-5, is GAGVSQSPSNKVTEKGKDVELRCDPISGHTALYWYRQSLGQGLEFLIYFQGNSAPDKSGLPSDRFSAERTGGSVSTLTIQRTQQEDSAVYLCASSLEAGVWETQYFGPGTRLLVL.

This clonotype has just a few counts. The chain joins TRBV28 to TRBJ2-1; 10 positions agree with TRBD1. Per germline, CDR1 MDHEN and CDR2 SYDVKM. Losses at the gene ends were 2 bases for V and 6 bases for J; bases not matched to a gene: 7. This CDR3 has 16 amino acids. In DNA, the CDR3 is TGTGCCAGCAGTTTACTAGGGGACAGGGGTGGCAATGAGCAGTTCTTC. It codes for CASSLLGDRGGNEQFF.

The gene calls are TRBV7-6 and TRBJ2-3, with 7 bases fitting TRBD1. The ends lost 4 bases at V and 8 bases at J; junction bases unmatched: 6. The CDR3 is made up of 13 amino acids. The germline gives CDR1 SGHVS, CDR2 FNYEAQ. This CDR3 reads CASSSGPGGTQYF. In nucleotides, the CDR3 is TGTGCCAGCAGCTCGGGTCCAGGGGGTACGCAGTATTTT. Based on the CDR3 plus reference TRBV7-6 and TRBJ2-3, the full variable domain is GAGVSQSPRYKVTKRGQDVALRCDPISGHVSLYWYRQALGQGPEFLTYFNYEAQQDKSGLPNDRFSAERPEGSISTLTIQRTEQRDSAMYRCASSSGPGGTQYFGPGTRLTVL.

This clonotype was found a few times. The chain employs TRBV27 and TRBJ2-2; D remains ambiguous. V was trimmed by 5 bases and J by 2 bases, leaving 3 bases between them. The CDR3 has 12 amino acids. Germline CDR1 is MNHEY and CDR2 is SMNVEV (reference sequence). This CDR3 is CASSINTGELFF. Here the CDR3 DNA reads TGTGCCAGCAGTATCAACACCGGGGAGCTGTTTTTT.

This clonotype came up many times. The rearrangement links TRBV25-1 to TRBJ1-2; the match to TRBD1 covers 9 bases. V dropped 4 bases and J dropped 8; count of bases not matched to a gene: 14. CDR1 and CDR2 from the germline V gene are MGHDK and SYGVNS. This CDR3 contains 16 residues. The CDR3 DNA reads TGTGCCAGCAGTGGAGGCCTTGGGAGGACAGGGGAAGGCTACACCTTC. Its protein is CASSGGLGRTGEGYTF.

This clonotype turned up a few times. The CDR3 bases are TGCGCCAGCAGCTTGGCCGGGACAGCCTCTGGAAACACCATATATTTT. Encoded protein: CASSLAGTASGNTIYF. V gene TRBV5-1 combines with J gene TRBJ1-3, with 7 bases that match TRBD1. Germline V CDR1 and CDR2: SGHRS, YFSETQ. The CDR3 is 16 residues long. J gave up 0 bases and V 0 bases, and 3 bases lay outside the gene matches.

This chain joins TRBV18 and TRBJ2-4; D uncertain. The CDR3 runs 12 residues. V gave up 3 bases and J gave up 5 bases, with 5 bases separating them. Per the germline V gene, CDR1 is KGHSH and CDR2 is LQKENI. In DNA form, the CDR3 reads TGTGCCAGCTCACCGACTGAAAACATTCAGTACTTC. Residues: CASSPTENIQYF. Full variable domain (remainder filled in from reference TRBV18 and TRBJ2-4): NAGVMQNPRHLVRRRGQEARLRCSPMKGHSHVYWYRQLPEEGLKFMVYLQKENIIDESGMPKERFSAEFPKEGPSILRIQQVVRGDSAAYFCASSPTENIQYFGAGTRLSVL.

A few counts support this clonotype. The chain links TRBV4-2 to TRBJ2-3; D perhaps matches TRBD2 (6 bases). The CDR3 extends over 16 amino acids. In germline, CDR1 is LGHNA, CDR2 YNFKEQ. V was clipped by 2 bases and J by 0 bases, with 12 bases between them. The CDR3 loop is CASSQNSGSSTDTQYF. In nucleotides, the CDR3 is TGTGCCAGCAGCCAAAATAGCGGATCTAGCACAGATACGCAGTATTTT.

The genes are TRBV12-3 or TRBV12-4 and TRBJ2-5; 8 bases match TRBD2. The CDR3 consists of 14 residues. V was pared by 2 bases and J by 6 bases, with 5 bases of the junction left unmatched. The chain's CDR3 is CASSLTSGRKTQYF. In nucleotides, the CDR3 is TGTGCCAGCAGTTTAACTAGCGGCAGAAAGACCCAGTACTTC.

This rearrangement joins TRBV20-1 to TRBJ1-1; D unclear. Germline V gene data show CDR1 as DFQATT and CDR2 as SNEGSKA (reference sequence). The CDR3 runs 13 residues. V was shortened by 5 bases and J by 4 bases, with 14 bases between the two germline ends. The chain's CDR3 is CSAFSPMGTEAFF. In DNA, the CDR3 is TGCAGTGCTTTCTCCCCCATGGGCACTGAAGCTTTCTTT.

Worth noting for this clonotype: Sequence at one end of the junction differs from germline and may be a read error. The CDR3 DNA is TGCGCCAGCACCCCGGGGAGTTACTATGGCTACACCTTC. Translated: CASTPGSYYGYTF. The chain carries TRBV5-6 and TRBJ1-2; D is unclear. CDR1 and CDR2 (germline): SGHDT, YYEEEE. CDR3 length: 13 residues. The full variable domain, completed using reference TRBV5-6 and TRBJ1-2, is DAGVTQSPTHLIKTRGQQVTLRCSPKSGHDTVSWYQQALGQGPQFIFQYYEEEERQRGNFPDRFSGHQFPNYSSELNVNALLLGDSALYLCASTPGSYYGYTFGSGTRLTVV.

This chain links TRBV19 with TRBJ1-4; D is undetermined. Trimming removed 3 bases from V and 3 bases from J, with 11 bases in between. CDR1 is LNHDA, CDR2 SQIVND, per germline (reference sequence). The CDR3 is 15 amino acids. CDR3 in amino acids: CASSIRPPANEKLFF. CDR3 coding DNA: TGTGCCAGTAGTATCCGGCCGCCAGCTAATGAAAAACTGTTTTTT. Using reference TRBV19 and TRBJ1-4 for the parts outside the CDR3, the full variable domain is DGGITQSPKYLFRKEGQNVTLSCEQNLNHDAMYWYRQDPGQGLRLIYYSQIVNDFQKGDIAEGYSVSREKKESFPLTVTSAQKNPTAFYLCASSIRPPANEKLFFGSGTQLSVL.